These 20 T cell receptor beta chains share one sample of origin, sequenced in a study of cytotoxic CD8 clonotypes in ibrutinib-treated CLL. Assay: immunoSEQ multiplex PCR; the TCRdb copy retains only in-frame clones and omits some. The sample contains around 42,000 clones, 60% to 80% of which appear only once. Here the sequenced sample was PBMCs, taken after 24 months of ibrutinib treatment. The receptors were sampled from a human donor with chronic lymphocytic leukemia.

The CDR3 reads CASGGLGNYGYTF. DNA of the CDR3: TGTGCCAGCGGGGGGCTGGGTAACTATGGCTACACCTTC. This rearrangement joins TRBV27 to TRBJ1-2; maybe TRBD1 (6 bases). V shed 8 bases and J shed 1 base, with 11 bases lying between them. Per the germline V gene, CDR1 is MNHEY and CDR2 is SMNVEV (reference sequence). The CDR3 has 13 residues.

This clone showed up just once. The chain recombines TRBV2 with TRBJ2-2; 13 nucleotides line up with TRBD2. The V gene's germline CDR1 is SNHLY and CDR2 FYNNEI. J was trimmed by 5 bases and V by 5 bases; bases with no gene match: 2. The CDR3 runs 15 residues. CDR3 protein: CASSLLAGGTGELFF. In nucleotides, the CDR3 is TGTGCCAGCAGTCTACTAGCGGGGGGGACCGGGGAGCTGTTTTTT.

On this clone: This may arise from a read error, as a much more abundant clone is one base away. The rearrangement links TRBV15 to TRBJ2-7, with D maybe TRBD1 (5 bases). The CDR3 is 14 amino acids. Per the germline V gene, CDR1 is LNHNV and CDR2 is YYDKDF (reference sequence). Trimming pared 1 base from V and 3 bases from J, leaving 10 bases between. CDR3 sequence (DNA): TGTGCCACCAGCAGAGTTGGGGCCTTCTACGAGCAGTACTTC. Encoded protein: CATSRVGAFYEQYF.

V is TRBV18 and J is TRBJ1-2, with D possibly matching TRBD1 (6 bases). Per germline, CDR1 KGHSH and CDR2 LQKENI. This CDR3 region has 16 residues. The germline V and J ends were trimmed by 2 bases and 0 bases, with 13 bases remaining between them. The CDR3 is CASSPTGSSANYGYTF. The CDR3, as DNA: TGTGCCAGCTCACCAACAGGGTCCTCAGCTAACTATGGCTACACCTTC.

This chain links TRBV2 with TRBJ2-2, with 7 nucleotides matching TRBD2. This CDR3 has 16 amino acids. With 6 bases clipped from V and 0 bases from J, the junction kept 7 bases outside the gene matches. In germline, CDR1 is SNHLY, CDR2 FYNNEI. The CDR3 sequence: CASRLAFTANTGELFF. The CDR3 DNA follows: TGTGCCAGCAGACTAGCGTTTACAGCGAACACCGGGGAGCTGTTTTTT.

The CDR3 DNA reads TGTGCCAGCAGCTACCTAGCGGGACGGAACACCGGGGAGCTGTTTTTT. Translated: CASSYLAGRNTGELFF. The chain has TRBV7-3 and TRBJ2-2, with 9 bases lining up with TRBD2. Germline V gene lookup returns CDR1 SGHTA and CDR2 FQGTGA. The trim removed 4 bases at V and 1 base at J, leaving 4 bases unmatched. The CDR3 has 16 amino acids.

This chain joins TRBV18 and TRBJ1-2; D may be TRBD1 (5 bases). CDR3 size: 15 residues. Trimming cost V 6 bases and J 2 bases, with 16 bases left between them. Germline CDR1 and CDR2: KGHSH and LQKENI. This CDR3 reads CASSPRDLINYGYTF. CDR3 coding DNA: TGTGCCAGCTCCCCCAGGGACTTAATAAACTATGGCTACACCTTC.

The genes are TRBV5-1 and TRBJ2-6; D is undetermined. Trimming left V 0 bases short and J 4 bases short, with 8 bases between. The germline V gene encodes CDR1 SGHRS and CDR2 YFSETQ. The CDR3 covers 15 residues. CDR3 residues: CASSLDGLGANVLTF. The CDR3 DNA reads TGCGCCAGCAGCTTGGATGGATTGGGGGCCAACGTCCTGACTTTC.

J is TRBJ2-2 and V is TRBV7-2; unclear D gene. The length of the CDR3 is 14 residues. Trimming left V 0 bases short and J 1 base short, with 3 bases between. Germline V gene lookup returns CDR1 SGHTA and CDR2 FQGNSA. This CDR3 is CASSLAVNTGELFF. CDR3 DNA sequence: TGTGCCAGCAGCTTAGCGGTGAACACCGGGGAGCTGTTTTTT.

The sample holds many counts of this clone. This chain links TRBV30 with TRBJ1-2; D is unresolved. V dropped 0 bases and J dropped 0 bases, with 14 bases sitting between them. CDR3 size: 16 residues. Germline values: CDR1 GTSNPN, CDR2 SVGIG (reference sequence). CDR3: CAWSVSYGKANYGYTF. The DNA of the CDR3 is TGTGCCTGGAGTGTAAGTTACGGTAAAGCTAACTATGGCTACACCTTC. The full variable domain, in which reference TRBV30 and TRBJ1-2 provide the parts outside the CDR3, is SQTIHQWPATLVQPVGSPLSLECTVEGTSNPNLYWYRQAAGRGLQLLFYSVGIGQISSEVPQNLSASRPQDRQFILSSKKLLLSDSGFYLCAWSVSYGKANYGYTFGSGTRLTVV.

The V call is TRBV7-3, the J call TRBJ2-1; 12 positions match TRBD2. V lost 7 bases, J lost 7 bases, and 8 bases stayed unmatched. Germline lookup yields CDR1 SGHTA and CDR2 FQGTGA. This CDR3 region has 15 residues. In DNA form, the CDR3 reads TGTGCCAGCAACTACGGGACTAGCGGGTTAAATGAGCAGTTCTTC. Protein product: CASNYGTSGLNEQFF.

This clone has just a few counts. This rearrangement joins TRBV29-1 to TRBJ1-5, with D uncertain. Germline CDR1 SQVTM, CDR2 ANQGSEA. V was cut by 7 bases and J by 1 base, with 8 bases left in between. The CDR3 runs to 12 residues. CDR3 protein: CSAADSNQPQHF. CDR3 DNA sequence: TGCAGCGCCGCGGACAGCAATCAGCCCCAGCATTTT.

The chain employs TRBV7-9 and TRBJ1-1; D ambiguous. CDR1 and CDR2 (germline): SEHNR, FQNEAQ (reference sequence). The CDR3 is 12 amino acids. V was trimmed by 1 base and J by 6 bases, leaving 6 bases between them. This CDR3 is CASSLGVAEAFF. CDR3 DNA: TGTGCCAGCAGCTTAGGAGTCGCTGAAGCTTTCTTT.

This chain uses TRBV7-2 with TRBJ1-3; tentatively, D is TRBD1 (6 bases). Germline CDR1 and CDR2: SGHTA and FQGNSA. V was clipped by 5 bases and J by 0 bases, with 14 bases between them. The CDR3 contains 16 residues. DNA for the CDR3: TGTGCCAGCAGCCGAAACAGGGCCTACTCTGGAAACACCATATATTTT. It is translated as CASSRNRAYSGNTIYF.

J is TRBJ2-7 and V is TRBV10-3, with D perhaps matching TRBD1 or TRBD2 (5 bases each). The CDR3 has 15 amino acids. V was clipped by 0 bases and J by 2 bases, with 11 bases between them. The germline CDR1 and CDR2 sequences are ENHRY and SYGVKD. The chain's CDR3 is CAISESRQGPYEQYF. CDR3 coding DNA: TGTGCCATCAGTGAGTCCCGGCAGGGACCCTACGAGCAGTACTTC.

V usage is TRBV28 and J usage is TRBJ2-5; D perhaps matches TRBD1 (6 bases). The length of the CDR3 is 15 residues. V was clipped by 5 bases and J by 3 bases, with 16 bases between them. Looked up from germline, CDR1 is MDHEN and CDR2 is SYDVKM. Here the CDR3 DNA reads TGTGCCAGCAGTATACCATCCGGGACAAAAGAGACCCAGTACTTC. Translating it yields CASSIPSGTKETQYF.

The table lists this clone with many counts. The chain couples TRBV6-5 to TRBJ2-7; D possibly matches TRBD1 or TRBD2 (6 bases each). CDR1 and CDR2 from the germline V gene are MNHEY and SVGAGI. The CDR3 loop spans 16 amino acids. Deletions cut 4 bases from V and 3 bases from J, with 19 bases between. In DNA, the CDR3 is TGTGCCAGCAGTTTGGGGACGGGGGCCCGTGACTACGAGCAGTACTTC. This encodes CASSLGTGARDYEQYF.

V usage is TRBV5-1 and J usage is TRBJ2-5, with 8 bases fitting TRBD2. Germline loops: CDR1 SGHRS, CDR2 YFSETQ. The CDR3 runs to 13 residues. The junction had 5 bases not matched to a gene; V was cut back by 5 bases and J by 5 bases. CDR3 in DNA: TGCGCCAGCAGTTTTTCGGGAGGGGAGACCCAGTACTTC. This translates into CASSFSGGETQYF.

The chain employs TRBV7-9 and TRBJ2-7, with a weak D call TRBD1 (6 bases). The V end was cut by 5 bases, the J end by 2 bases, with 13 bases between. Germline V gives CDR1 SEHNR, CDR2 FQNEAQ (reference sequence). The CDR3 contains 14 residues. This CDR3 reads CASSNGQSTYEQYF. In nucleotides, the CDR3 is TGTGCCAGCAGCAACGGACAGTCCACCTACGAGCAGTACTTC.

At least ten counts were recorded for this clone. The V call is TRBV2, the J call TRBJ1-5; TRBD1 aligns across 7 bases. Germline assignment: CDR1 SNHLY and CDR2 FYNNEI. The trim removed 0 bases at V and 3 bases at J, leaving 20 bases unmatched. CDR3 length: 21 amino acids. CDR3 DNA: TGTGCCAGCAGTGAAGCGGGAACCCCAACTAGGGGACAGATCTACAATCAGCCCCAGCATTTT. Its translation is CASSEAGTPTRGQIYNQPQHF. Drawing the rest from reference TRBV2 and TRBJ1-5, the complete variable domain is EPEVTQTPSHQVTQMGQEVILRCVPISNHLYFYWYRQILGQKVEFLVSFYNNEISEKSEIFDDQFSVERPDGSNFTLKIRSTKLEDSAMYFCASSEAGTPTRGQIYNQPQHFGDGTRLSIL.